This T cell receptor beta chain was found in a study of blood T cell repertoires in COVID-19. The length of the CDR3 is 20 residues. In germline, CDR1 is MNHEY, CDR2 SMNVEV (reference sequence). The junction had 12 bases not matched to a gene; V was cut back by 5 bases and J by 0 bases. The table came from immunoSEQ multiplex PCR; TCRdb's copy has only in-frame clones and leaves some out. The top ten clones hold 3.5% to 4.5% of a sample with 300,000 to 400,000 clones, approximately 83% of them seen once. The sequence was obtained from a woman aged 40 to 49 with acute COVID-19. The genes are TRBV27 and TRBJ1-6; TRBD1 matches 11 bases. The specimen was PBMCs or T cells enriched from blood (not recorded which). CDR3 nucleotide sequence: TGTGCCAGCAGTCCGAACCCCGGGACAGGGGGTAGCTCCTATAATTCACCCCTCCACTTT. Protein: CASSPNPGTGGSSYNSPLHF.